Presented here are 9 T cell receptor beta chains from one specimen sequenced in a study of T-cell reconstitution after alpha-beta-depleted transplantation in children. Unique molecular identifiers were incorporated into the prepared TCRbeta library. Via MiXCR, TCRdb re-called the PCR reads, giving one row per CDR3 protein. Of about 980,000 distinct CDR3 sequences in the sample, roughly 29% are singletons; the top ten hold about 28%. Specimen: PBMCs, mostly from graft donor cells, collected 360 days after TCRalphabeta/CD19-depleted stem cell transplant. Receptor source: a boy in the first two years of life who had a stem cell transplant for SCID, so the T cells may come from the graft donor.

The J gene is TRBJ2-1, the V gene TRBV7-9, with 14 nucleotides matching TRBD2. This CDR3 contains 17 residues. Germline lookup yields CDR1 SEHNR and CDR2 FQNEAQ (reference sequence). V was pared by 3 bases and J by 7 bases, with 8 bases of the junction left unmatched. The CDR3 DNA sequence: TGTGCCAGCAGCTTCCCCCCAGGACTAGCGGGGGGTAATGAGCAGTTCTTC. It encodes CASSFPPGLAGGNEQFF.

V usage is TRBV12-3 or TRBV12-4 and J usage is TRBJ2-1; 11 bases match TRBD1. The CDR3 extends over 15 amino acids. The V gene end was trimmed by 5 bases and the J gene end by 8 bases; junction bases not matched to a gene: 8. The CDR3 region has the DNA TGTGCCAGCAGTAAATCCGGGACAGGGGGACATGAGCAGTTCTTC. This gives the protein CASSKSGTGGHEQFF.

This clonotype has just a few counts. The J gene is TRBJ2-2, the V gene TRBV20-1; 11 bases fit TRBD2. The CDR3 has 17 amino acids. With 2 bases clipped from V and 5 bases from J, the junction kept 10 bases outside the gene matches. Germline CDR1 is DFQATT and CDR2 is SNEGSKA (reference sequence). CDR3 loop: CSARPEGLAVRTGELFF. The CDR3 coding sequence is TGCAGTGCTAGACCCGAGGGACTAGCGGTTAGGACCGGGGAGCTGTTTTTT.

The V gene is TRBV2, the J gene TRBJ2-2; a possible D gene is TRBD2 (5 bases). Germline V gene lookup returns CDR1 SNHLY and CDR2 FYNNEI. This CDR3 is 15 amino acids long. Trimming shortened V by 3 bases and J by 6 bases, and 14 bases separated the two germline ends. The CDR3 sequence: CASSDGEEEPGELFF. The CDR3 DNA follows: TGTGCCAGCAGTGACGGAGAGGAGGAGCCCGGGGAGCTGTTTTTT. The variable domain in full, completed from reference TRBV2 and TRBJ2-2, reads EPEVTQTPSHQVTQMGQEVILRCVPISNHLYFYWYRQILGQKVEFLVSFYNNEISEKSEIFDDQFSVERPDGSNFTLKIRSTKLEDSAMYFCASSDGEEEPGELFFGEGSRLTVL.

This clonotype was observed a handful of times. The chain carries TRBV4-2 and TRBJ2-1, with D perhaps matching TRBD2 (6 bases). V lost 3 bases, J lost 1 base, and 10 bases lay in between. Germline V gene sequence: CDR1 LGHNA, CDR2 YNFKEQ. This CDR3 is 15 amino acids long. The CDR3 protein is CASSQLANSYNEQFF. The CDR3 DNA follows: TGTGCCAGCAGCCAGCTAGCGAATTCCTACAATGAGCAGTTCTTC.

This chain uses TRBV28 with TRBJ2-2; TRBD2 is a possible D gene (6 bases). From germline, CDR1 is MDHEN and CDR2 SYDVKM. Trimming pared 2 bases from V and 7 bases from J, leaving 11 bases between. This CDR3 region has 14 residues. Written as DNA, the CDR3 is TGTGCCAGCAGTTTACCTAGCGAGTACGGGGAGCTGTTTTTT. Translation gives CASSLPSEYGELFF.

This clonotype was counted between two and nine times. The genes are TRBV7-9 and TRBJ2-1, with D possibly TRBD2 on 5 matching bases. This CDR3 comprises 16 residues. From germline, CDR1 is SEHNR and CDR2 FQNEAQ (reference sequence). V was trimmed by 3 bases and J by 0 bases, leaving 12 bases between them. CDR3 protein: CASSFKSGSSYNEQFF. The CDR3 DNA follows: TGTGCCAGCAGCTTTAAGTCGGGGAGCTCCTACAATGAGCAGTTCTTC. Based on the CDR3 plus reference TRBV7-9 and TRBJ2-1, the full variable domain is DTGVSQNPRHKITKRGQNVTFRCDPISEHNRLYWYRQTLGQGPEFLTYFQNEAQLEKSRLLSDRFSAERPKGSFSTLEIQRTEQGDSAMYLCASSFKSGSSYNEQFFGPGTRLTVL.

The genes are TRBV5-1 and TRBJ1-1; 7 nucleotides match TRBD1. V dropped 3 bases and J dropped 1; count of bases not matched to a gene: 9. Germline V lookup: CDR1 SGHRS, CDR2 YFSETQ. The CDR3 is 16 amino acids. CDR3 region: CASSSDPGGRNTEAFF. The CDR3 coding sequence is TGCGCCAGCAGCTCCGACCCAGGGGGGCGGAACACTGAAGCTTTCTTT.

The chain carries TRBV4-3 and TRBJ2-3, with a tentative D call TRBD1 (5 bases). The V end was cut by 0 bases, the J end by 4 bases, with 11 bases between. In germline, CDR1 is LGHNA, CDR2 YSLEER. The CDR3 runs 15 residues. CDR3 sequence: CASSQDLGPADTQYF. CDR3 DNA: TGCGCCAGCAGCCAAGATCTGGGGCCCGCAGATACGCAGTATTTT.